These 5 T cell receptor beta chains share one sample of origin, sequenced in a study of CD8+ T cells in alopecia areata. Extraction of RNA preceded its reverse transcription into cDNA, which served as the sequencing template. The protocol was immunoSEQ multiplex PCR, while the TCRdb copy is restricted to in-frame clones and leaves out a portion. Among 100,000 to 150,000 clones listed, about 50% were seen once. Input material: NKG2D-low CD8+ T cells sorted from blood. All receptors come from a human donor with alopecia areata.

V and J are TRBV29-1 and TRBJ2-7, with 7 nucleotides matching TRBD1. V shed 4 bases and J 1 base; nucleotides not matched to a gene: 4. The CDR3 length is 13 residues. Germline assignment: CDR1 SQVTM and CDR2 ANQGSEA. This CDR3 is CSVGTGTSYEQYF. CDR3 in DNA: TGCAGCGTTGGGACAGGTACTTCCTACGAGCAGTACTTC.

There are a few counts of this clone. The chain recombines TRBV29-1 with TRBJ2-7, with D possibly matching TRBD1 (6 bases). Trimming took off 7 bases at V and 3 bases at J, with 13 bases between the two ends. Per the germline V gene, CDR1 is SQVTM and CDR2 is ANQGSEA. There are 12 residues in the CDR3. CDR3 region: CSGQQGDYEQYF. The DNA for the CDR3 is TGCAGCGGGCAACAGGGTGACTACGAGCAGTACTTC.

The genes are TRBV2 and TRBJ2-7; the D is unclear. The CDR3 sequence is 11 residues long. Between the trimmed V and J ends, which lost 5 bases and 12 bases, there was a span of 14 bases. Germline CDR1 SNHLY, CDR2 FYNNEI. CDR3 residues: CASSSIGPPYF. CDR3 bases: TGTGCCAGCAGTTCGATAGGACCCCCGTACTTC.

As for this clone: A read error may account for a junction end that differs from germline. The genes are TRBV6-1 and TRBJ2-6; TRBD2 might be the D (6 bases). The CDR3 sequence is 15 residues long. Looked up from germline, CDR1 is MNHNS and CDR2 is SASEGT. CDR3: CASSSLGTGANILTF. CDR3 sequence (DNA): TGTGCCAGCAGTTCCCTGGGGACTGGGGCCAACATCCTGACTTTC.

The chain is built from TRBV30 and TRBJ2-1, with D perhaps matching TRBD2 (6 bases). V lost 1 base and J lost 6, with 16 bases in between. The germline V gene has CDR1 GTSNPN and CDR2 SVGIG (reference sequence). The CDR3 totals 15 residues. The CDR3 DNA sequence: TGTGCCTGGAGTGCCTGGGCCGGGACTTCCAATGAGCAGTTCTTC. Translated: CAWSAWAGTSNEQFF.